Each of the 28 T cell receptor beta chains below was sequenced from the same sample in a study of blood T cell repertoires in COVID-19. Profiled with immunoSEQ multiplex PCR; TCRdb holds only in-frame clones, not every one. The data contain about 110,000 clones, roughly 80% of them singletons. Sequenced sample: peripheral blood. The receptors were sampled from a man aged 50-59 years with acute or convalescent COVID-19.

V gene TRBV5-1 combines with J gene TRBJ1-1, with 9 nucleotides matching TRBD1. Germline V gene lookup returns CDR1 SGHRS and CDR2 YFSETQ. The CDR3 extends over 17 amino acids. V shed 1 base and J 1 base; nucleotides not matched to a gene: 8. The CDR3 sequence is CASSLLGTGTQNTEAFF. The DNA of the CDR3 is TGCGCCAGCAGCTTGCTGGGGACAGGGACCCAGAACACTGAAGCTTTCTTT.

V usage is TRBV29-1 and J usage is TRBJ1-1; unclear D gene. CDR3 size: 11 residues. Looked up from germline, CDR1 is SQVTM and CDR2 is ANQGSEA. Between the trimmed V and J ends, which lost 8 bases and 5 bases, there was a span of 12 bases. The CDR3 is CSSMRGTEAFF. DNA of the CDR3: TGCAGCTCCATGAGAGGAACTGAAGCTTTCTTT.

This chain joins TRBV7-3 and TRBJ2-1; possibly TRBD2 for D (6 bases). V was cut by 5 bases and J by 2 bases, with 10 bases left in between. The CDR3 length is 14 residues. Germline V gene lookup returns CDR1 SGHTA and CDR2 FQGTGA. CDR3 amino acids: CASSPGGPYNEQFF. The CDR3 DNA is TGTGCCAGCAGCCCCGGGGGACCCTACAATGAGCAGTTCTTC.

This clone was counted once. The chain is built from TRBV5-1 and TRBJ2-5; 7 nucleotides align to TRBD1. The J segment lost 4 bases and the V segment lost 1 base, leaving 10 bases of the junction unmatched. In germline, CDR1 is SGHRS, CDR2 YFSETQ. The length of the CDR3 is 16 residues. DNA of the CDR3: TGCGCCAGCAGCTTGATGAGACAGGGAATTGGAGAGACCCAGTACTTC. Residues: CASSLMRQGIGETQYF.

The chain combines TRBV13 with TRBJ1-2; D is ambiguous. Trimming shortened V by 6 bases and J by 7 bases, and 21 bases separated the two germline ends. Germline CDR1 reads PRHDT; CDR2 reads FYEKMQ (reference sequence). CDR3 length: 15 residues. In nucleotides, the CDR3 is TGTGCCAGCAGGCCAAATGGGCTGCAAATAGGTGGCTACACCTTC. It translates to CASRPNGLQIGGYTF.

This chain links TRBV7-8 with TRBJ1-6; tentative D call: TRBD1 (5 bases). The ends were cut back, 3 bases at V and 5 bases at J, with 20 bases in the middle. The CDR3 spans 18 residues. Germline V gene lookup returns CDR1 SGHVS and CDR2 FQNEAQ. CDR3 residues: CASSFRTYPRSDNSPLHF. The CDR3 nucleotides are TGTGCCAGCAGCTTTAGGACATATCCCCGCTCGGATAATTCACCCCTCCACTTT.

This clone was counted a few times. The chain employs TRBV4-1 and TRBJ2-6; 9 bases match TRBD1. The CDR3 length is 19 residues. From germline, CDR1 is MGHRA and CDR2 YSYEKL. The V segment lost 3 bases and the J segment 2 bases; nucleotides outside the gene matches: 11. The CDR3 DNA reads TGCGCCAGCAGCCACTCCCGGTTACAGGGGGCCCCTGGGGCCAACGTCCTGACTTTC. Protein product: CASSHSRLQGAPGANVLTF.

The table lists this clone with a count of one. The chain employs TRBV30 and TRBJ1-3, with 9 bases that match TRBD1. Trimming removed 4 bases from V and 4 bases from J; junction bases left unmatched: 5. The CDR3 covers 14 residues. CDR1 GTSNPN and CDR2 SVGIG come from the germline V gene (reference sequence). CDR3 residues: CAWINRGLGNTIYF. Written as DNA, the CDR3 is TGTGCCTGGATAAACAGGGGGCTGGGAAACACCATATATTTT.

CDR3 sequence: CASSLAGGTGELFF. The CDR3 DNA is TGCGCCAGCAGCTTGGCCGGAGGCACCGGGGAGCTGTTTTTT. The V call is TRBV5-1, the J call TRBJ2-2; D is perhaps TRBD2 (5 bases). Trimming removed 0 bases at V and 4 bases at J, with 7 bases between. This CDR3 spans 14 amino acids. Germline V CDR1 and CDR2: SGHRS, YFSETQ.

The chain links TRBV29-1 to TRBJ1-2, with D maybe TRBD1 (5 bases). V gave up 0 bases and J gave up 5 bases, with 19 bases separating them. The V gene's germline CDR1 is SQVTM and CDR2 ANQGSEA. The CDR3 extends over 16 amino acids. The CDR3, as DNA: TGCAGCGTTGAAGATCGGAAGGTCGTTGGGGGGTATGGCTACACCTTC. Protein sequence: CSVEDRKVVGGYGYTF.

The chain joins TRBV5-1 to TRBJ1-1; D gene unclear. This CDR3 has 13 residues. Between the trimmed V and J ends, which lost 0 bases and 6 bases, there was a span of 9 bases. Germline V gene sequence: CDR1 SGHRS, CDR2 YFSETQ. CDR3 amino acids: CASSLEAGAEAFF. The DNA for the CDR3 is TGCGCCAGCAGCTTGGAGGCGGGCGCTGAAGCTTTCTTT.

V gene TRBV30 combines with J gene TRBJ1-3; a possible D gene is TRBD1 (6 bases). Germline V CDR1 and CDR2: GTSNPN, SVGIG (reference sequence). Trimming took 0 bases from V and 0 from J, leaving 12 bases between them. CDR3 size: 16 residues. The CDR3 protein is CAWSVLGTFSGNTIYF. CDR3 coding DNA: TGTGCCTGGAGTGTACTAGGGACATTCTCTGGAAACACCATATATTTT.

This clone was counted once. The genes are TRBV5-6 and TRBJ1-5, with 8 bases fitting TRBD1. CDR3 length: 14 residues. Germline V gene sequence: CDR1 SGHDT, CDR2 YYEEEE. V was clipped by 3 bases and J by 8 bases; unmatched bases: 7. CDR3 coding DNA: TGTGCCAGCAGCTCGGACAGGGAAGGGGAGCCCCAGCATTTT. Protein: CASSSDREGEPQHF.

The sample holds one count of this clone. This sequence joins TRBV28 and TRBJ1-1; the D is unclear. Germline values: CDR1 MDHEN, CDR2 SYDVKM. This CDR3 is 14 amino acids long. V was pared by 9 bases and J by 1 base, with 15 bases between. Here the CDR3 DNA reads TGTGCCAGTTCAGAGGTCAGTCCGAACACTGAAGCTTTCTTT. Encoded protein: CASSEVSPNTEAFF.

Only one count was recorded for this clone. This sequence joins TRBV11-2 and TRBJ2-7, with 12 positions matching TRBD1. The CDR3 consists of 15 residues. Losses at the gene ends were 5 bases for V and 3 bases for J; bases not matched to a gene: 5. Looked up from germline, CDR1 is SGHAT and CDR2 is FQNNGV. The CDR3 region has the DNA TGTGCCAGCAGCCCCGGGACAGGGGGCTTCTACGAGCAGTACGTC. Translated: CASSPGTGGFYEQYV.

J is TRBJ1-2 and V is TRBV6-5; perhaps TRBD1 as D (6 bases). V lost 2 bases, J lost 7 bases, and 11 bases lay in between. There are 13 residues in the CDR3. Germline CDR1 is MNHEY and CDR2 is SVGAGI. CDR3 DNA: TGTGCCAGCAGTTACGAGGGGGTCCGTGGCTACACCTTC. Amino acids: CASSYEGVRGYTF.

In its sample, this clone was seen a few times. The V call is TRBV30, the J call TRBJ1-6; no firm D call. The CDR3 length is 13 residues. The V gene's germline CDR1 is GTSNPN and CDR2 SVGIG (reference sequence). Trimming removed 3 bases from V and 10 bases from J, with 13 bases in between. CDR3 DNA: TGTGCCTGGAGCGCACAAGGGAGGTCACCCCTCCACTTT. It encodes CAWSAQGRSPLHF.

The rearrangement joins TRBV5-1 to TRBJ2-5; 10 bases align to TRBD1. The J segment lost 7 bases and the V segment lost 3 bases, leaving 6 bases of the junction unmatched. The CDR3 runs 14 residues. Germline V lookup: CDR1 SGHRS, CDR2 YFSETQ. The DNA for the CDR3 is TGCGCCAGCAGCTCCGGGACAGGGGAATCGACCCAGTACTTC. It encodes CASSSGTGESTQYF.

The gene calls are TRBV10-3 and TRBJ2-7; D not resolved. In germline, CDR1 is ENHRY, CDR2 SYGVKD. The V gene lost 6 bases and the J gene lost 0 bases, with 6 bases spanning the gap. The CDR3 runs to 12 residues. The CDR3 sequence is CAISGDSYEQYV. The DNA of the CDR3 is TGTGCCATCAGCGGAGACTCCTACGAGCAGTACGTC.

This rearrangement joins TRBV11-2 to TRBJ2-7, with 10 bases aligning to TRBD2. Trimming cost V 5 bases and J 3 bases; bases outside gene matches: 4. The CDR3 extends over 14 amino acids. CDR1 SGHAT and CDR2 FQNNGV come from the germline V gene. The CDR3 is CASSPSSGGYEQYF. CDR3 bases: TGTGCCAGCAGCCCCTCTAGCGGGGGCTACGAGCAGTACTTC.

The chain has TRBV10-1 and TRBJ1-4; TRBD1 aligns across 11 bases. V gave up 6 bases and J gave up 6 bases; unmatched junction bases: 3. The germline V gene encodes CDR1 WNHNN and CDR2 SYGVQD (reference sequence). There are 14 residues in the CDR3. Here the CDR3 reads CASRDRGRYEKLFF. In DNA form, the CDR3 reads TGCGCCAGCAGGGACAGGGGGCGCTATGAAAAACTGTTTTTT.

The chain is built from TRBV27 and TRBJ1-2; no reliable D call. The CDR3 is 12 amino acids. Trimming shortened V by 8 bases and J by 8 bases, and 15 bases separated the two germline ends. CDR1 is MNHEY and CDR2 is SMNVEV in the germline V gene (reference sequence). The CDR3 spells CASPTKTAGYTF. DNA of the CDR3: TGTGCCAGCCCAACCAAAACAGCAGGCTACACCTTC.

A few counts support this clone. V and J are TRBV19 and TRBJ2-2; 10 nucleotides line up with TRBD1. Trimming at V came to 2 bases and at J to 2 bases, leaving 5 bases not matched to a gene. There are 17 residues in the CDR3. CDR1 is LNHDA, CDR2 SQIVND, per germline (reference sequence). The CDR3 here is CASSIYGDRGNTGELFF. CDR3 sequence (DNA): TGTGCCAGTAGTATATATGGGGACAGGGGTAACACCGGGGAGCTGTTTTTT.

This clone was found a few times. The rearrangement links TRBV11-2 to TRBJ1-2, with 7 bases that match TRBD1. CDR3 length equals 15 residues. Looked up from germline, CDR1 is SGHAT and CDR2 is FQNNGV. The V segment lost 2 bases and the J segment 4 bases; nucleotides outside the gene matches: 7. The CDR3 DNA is TGTGCCAGCAGCTTATTCAGGGGGTGGGGCTATGGCTACACCTTC. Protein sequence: CASSLFRGWGYGYTF.

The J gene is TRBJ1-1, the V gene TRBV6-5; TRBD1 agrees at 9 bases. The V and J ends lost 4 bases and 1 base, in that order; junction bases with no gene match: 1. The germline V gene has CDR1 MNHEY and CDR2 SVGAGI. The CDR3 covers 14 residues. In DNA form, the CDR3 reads TGTGCCAGCAGTTTACAGGGGGCGAACACTGAAGCTTTCTTT. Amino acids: CASSLQGANTEAFF.

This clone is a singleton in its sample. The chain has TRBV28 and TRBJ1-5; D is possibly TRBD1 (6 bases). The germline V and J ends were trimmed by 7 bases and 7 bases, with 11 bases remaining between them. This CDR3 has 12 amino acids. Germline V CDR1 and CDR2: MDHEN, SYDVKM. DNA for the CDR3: TGTGCCAGCAACACAGGGAAACAGCCCCAGCATTTT. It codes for CASNTGKQPQHF.

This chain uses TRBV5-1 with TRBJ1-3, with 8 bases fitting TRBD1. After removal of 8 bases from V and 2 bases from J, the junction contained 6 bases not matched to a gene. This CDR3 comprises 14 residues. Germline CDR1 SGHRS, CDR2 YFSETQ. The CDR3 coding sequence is TGCGCCAGTCGACAGGGGACTACTGGAAACACCATATATTTT. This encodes CASRQGTTGNTIYF.

The CDR3 DNA follows: TGTGCCAGCAGCGTCTTCACCGGGACAGGGGCCTACACCGGGGAGCTGTTTTTT. As protein: CASSVFTGTGAYTGELFF. This chain connects TRBV9 to TRBJ2-2; 10 bases are shared with TRBD1. The V gene end was trimmed by 2 bases and the J gene end by 3 bases; junction bases not matched to a gene: 10. Germline CDR1 SGDLS, CDR2 YYNGEE. The CDR3 loop spans 18 amino acids. The full variable domain, in which reference TRBV9 and TRBJ2-2 provide the parts outside the CDR3, is DSGVTQTPKHLITATGQRVTLRCSPRSGDLSVYWYQQSLDQGLQFLIQYYNGEERAKGNILERFSAQQFPDLHSELNLSSLELGDSALYFCASSVFTGTGAYTGELFFGEGSRLTVL.